The entry below describes one T cell receptor beta chain. Its antigen is unknown. This entry is derived from a study of T-cell memory formation after mild COVID-19. Study conclusions and caveats: The pre-infection memory compartment contained some responding clones, suggesting cross-reactive memory joined.

TCRdb reanalysed the 5' RACE reads using MiXCR and keeps one entry per CDR3 protein. The data contain 550,000 to 600,000 distinct CDR3 sequences, about 18% of them singletons. The CDR3 totals 18 residues. V was clipped by 5 bases and J by 7 bases, with 27 bases between them. The V gene's germline CDR1 is PRHDT and CDR2 FYEKMQ (reference sequence). Sample: PBMCs or a T cell subset sorted from them (not recorded which). The source is an adult woman who had mild COVID-19 (a few samples of this study predate the infection). Cell type and time point are not known. The chain uses TRBV13 and TRBJ2-1, with a weak D call TRBD2 (6 bases). The CDR3 region is CASSHLTGFYGAGNEQFF. For the CDR3, the DNA is TGTGCCAGCAGCCATCTTACGGGATTCTACGGGGCGGGGAATGAGCAGTTCTTC.